This T cell receptor (beta chain) appears in the sequencing data of a study of cytomegalovirus exposure and HLA in healthy donors. Primers included in the PCR were 60 Vbeta and 13 Jbeta primers. Source study methods: Later reanalysis found tens of millions of unique TCR beta chains, around 11 million of them shared. Measured with immunoSEQ multiplex PCR; TCRdb has only the in-frame clones, and not every one. V, J and clone size derive from that table, while D and trimming were established from the DNA sequence. The sample contains a few hundred thousand clones, 80% of which appear only once. V was trimmed by 3 bases and J by 4 bases, leaving 12 bases between them. CDR1 is SSHAT and CDR2 is FNYEAQ in the germline V gene (reference sequence). The length of the CDR3 is 15 residues. Overall study results and limits: For TCR beta chains, V- and J-gene trimming was later linked to a missense DCLRE1C variant. The authors confirmed in vitro that three CMV-associated chains were specific for CMV antigens. Some segments of the V type, notably TRBV6-2 and TRBV6-3, were excluded as indistinguishable.

In regard to this clone: What it binds is unknown.

Sequencing was done on a sample of PBMCs. The TCR comes from a girl aged 2 to 10 in good health and CMV-seronegative. The chain recombines TRBV7-7 with TRBJ2-2; weak D call: TRBD1 (5 bases). The CDR3 DNA follows: TGTGCCAGCAGCTTCCCCCAGGGAACCACCGGGGAGCTGTTTTTT. Translating gives CASSFPQGTTGELFF.